The 26 T cell receptor beta chains below all came from one sample that was sequenced in a study of T cells in localized non-small cell lung cancer. Here immunoSEQ multiplex PCR was the method, and the copy in TCRdb shows in-frame clones only, minus some. The data contain tens of thousands of clones, roughly 89% of them singletons. The sample was peripheral blood mononuclear cells, taken before any cancer treatment. The source of these receptors is a male donor older than 55 with stage II lung adenocarcinoma.

This chain uses TRBV27 with TRBJ2-3, with 7 bases identical to TRBD1. The CDR3 loop spans 18 amino acids. Germline trimming cut 4 bases from V and 0 bases from J; bases unmatched to any gene: 13. CDR1 is MNHEY and CDR2 is SMNVEV in the germline V gene (reference sequence). The CDR3 reads CASSSEWAGTASTDTQYF. CDR3 coding DNA: TGTGCCAGCAGTTCCGAATGGGCCGGGACAGCTAGCACAGATACGCAGTATTTT.

V usage is TRBV29-1 and J usage is TRBJ1-1, with D unresolved. Germline CDR1 SQVTM, CDR2 ANQGSEA. This CDR3 spans 11 amino acids. V lost 4 bases and J 0 bases, leaving 3 bases between the germline ends. DNA of the CDR3: TGCAGCGTTGTAGTGAACACTGAAGCTTTCTTT. Its translation is CSVVVNTEAFF.

This chain joins TRBV6-1 and TRBJ1-5; weak D call: TRBD1 (5 bases). The CDR3 extends over 16 amino acids. V gave up 4 bases and J gave up 0 bases, with 13 bases separating them. The germline V gene encodes CDR1 MNHNS and CDR2 SASEGT. The CDR3 coding sequence is TGTGCCAGCAGTGGACCCGGGGGGAATAGCAATCAGCCCCAGCATTTT. Its translation is CASSGPGGNSNQPQHF.

The J gene is TRBJ2-3, the V gene TRBV11-2; TRBD2 is a possible D gene (5 bases). In germline, CDR1 is SGHAT, CDR2 FQNNGV. The CDR3 contains 17 residues. V dropped 3 bases and J dropped 0 bases, with 16 bases sitting between them. This CDR3 reads CASSLSPRGFSTDTQYF. The CDR3 DNA is TGTGCCAGCAGCTTGTCCCCCCGAGGGTTTAGCACAGATACGCAGTATTTT.

V and J are TRBV27 and TRBJ2-4; D unresolved. This CDR3 is 13 amino acids long. Germline V lookup: CDR1 MNHEY, CDR2 SMNVEV (reference sequence). V lost 0 bases and J lost 2, with 2 bases in between. CDR3 protein: CASSLSPKNIQYF. CDR3 DNA sequence: TGTGCCAGCAGTTTATCGCCCAAAAACATTCAGTACTTC.

The genes are TRBV19 and TRBJ2-7; no clear D gene. CDR1 is LNHDA, CDR2 SQIVND, per germline (reference sequence). Deletions cut 3 bases from V and 6 bases from J, with 15 bases between. The CDR3 is 14 amino acids. The CDR3 coding sequence is TGTGCCAGTAGTATGTTAGACCTCAAGGGCGAGCAGTACTTC. It yields the protein CASSMLDLKGEQYF.

The chain uses TRBV15 and TRBJ2-1; 10 nucleotides align to TRBD2. CDR3 length: 15 residues. V was clipped by 2 bases and J by 7 bases; unmatched bases: 5. Per the germline V gene, CDR1 is LNHNV and CDR2 is YYDKDF (reference sequence). The CDR3 region is CATSRILAGANEQFF. The CDR3 DNA reads TGTGCCACCAGCAGAATCCTAGCGGGAGCTAATGAGCAGTTCTTC.

The chain couples TRBV28 to TRBJ2-2; D possibly uses TRBD1 or TRBD2 (6 bases each). The CDR3 is 12 amino acids. The V and J ends lost 10 bases and 7 bases respectively, with 13 bases between them. Germline V lookup: CDR1 MDHEN, CDR2 SYDVKM. The CDR3 region is CAIGGLYGELFF. The CDR3 coding sequence is TGTGCCATCGGGGGCTTGTACGGGGAGCTGTTTTTT.

The chain has TRBV19 and TRBJ2-7; perhaps TRBD2 as D (6 bases). Germline CDR1 and CDR2: LNHDA and SQIVND (reference sequence). Trimming stripped 3 bases from V and 2 bases from J, with 11 bases between. The CDR3 is 14 residues long. CDR3 loop: CASSIMDYPYEQYF. In DNA form, the CDR3 reads TGTGCCAGTAGTATTATGGACTACCCCTACGAGCAGTACTTC.

J is TRBJ2-3 and V is TRBV5-1; maybe TRBD1 (6 bases). CDR1 is SGHRS, CDR2 YFSETQ, per germline. V was pared by 4 bases and J by 1 base, with 16 bases between. The CDR3 covers 16 residues. CDR3 amino acids: CASSVTGTEGTDTQYF. For the CDR3, the DNA is TGCGCCAGCAGCGTCACAGGGACCGAGGGCACAGATACGCAGTATTTT.

The V and J genes are TRBV28 and TRBJ1-3; D is ambiguous. The V and J ends lost 5 bases and 0 bases respectively, with 11 bases between them. Germline V CDR1 and CDR2: MDHEN, SYDVKM. The length of the CDR3 is 15 residues. CDR3 bases: TGTGCCAGCAGTCCCCCGGTGAGCTCTGGAAACACCATATATTTT. Protein: CASSPPVSSGNTIYF.

The genes are TRBV6-6 and TRBJ1-2; D may be TRBD1 (5 bases). The CDR3 is 13 amino acids. V dropped 5 bases and J dropped 7 bases, with 14 bases sitting between them. Germline-derived CDR1 and CDR2 are MNHNY and SVGAGI (reference sequence). This chain's CDR3 is CASSPDSEVGYTF. The CDR3 DNA reads as TGTGCCAGCAGTCCCGACAGCGAGGTTGGCTACACCTTC.

V and J are TRBV19 and TRBJ2-1; tentatively, D is TRBD1 (5 bases). Germline V gene lookup returns CDR1 LNHDA and CDR2 SQIVND (reference sequence). This CDR3 has 12 residues. The ends were cut back, 1 base at V and 13 bases at J, with 11 bases in the middle. CDR3: CASSIGWQGQFF. CDR3 sequence (DNA): TGTGCCAGTAGTATAGGTTGGCAGGGCCAGTTCTTC.

This clone has a single count. The V gene is TRBV14, the J gene TRBJ2-3, with TRBD1 as a possible D gene (6 bases). Deletions cut 2 bases from V and 2 bases from J, with 11 bases between. Germline loops: CDR1 SGHDN, CDR2 FVKESK. The CDR3 is made up of 15 amino acids. CDR3 nucleotides: TGTGCCAGCAGCCAACAGGGGTCACCCACAGATACGCAGTATTTT. Its protein is CASSQQGSPTDTQYF.

The gene calls are TRBV7-2 and TRBJ2-7, with 9 bases identical to TRBD2. CDR1 and CDR2 (germline): SGHTA, FQGNSA. Germline trimming cut 5 bases from V and 2 bases from J; bases unmatched to any gene: 13. This CDR3 has 17 residues. CDR3 sequence: CASSPRGRLAATYEQYF. The CDR3 region has the DNA TGTGCCAGCAGCCCCAGGGGAAGACTAGCGGCGACCTACGAGCAGTACTTC.

There are a few counts of this clone. The chain combines TRBV15 with TRBJ1-5; D gene unclear. V was pared by 3 bases and J by 4 bases, with 10 bases between. This CDR3 contains 14 residues. CDR1 is LNHNV and CDR2 is YYDKDF in the germline V gene (reference sequence). The DNA of the CDR3 is TGTGCCACCAGCAGTGGGCTCGGGAATCAGCCCCAGCATTTT. Translation: CATSSGLGNQPQHF.

The rearrangement links TRBV19 to TRBJ1-2, with D maybe TRBD1 (6 bases). This CDR3 is built from 14 residues. Trimming cost V 8 bases and J 8 bases, with 21 bases left between them. The germline CDR1 and CDR2 sequences are LNHDA and SQIVND (reference sequence). The CDR3 bases are TGTGCCAGTTGCCCGGACAGTACTTATGGGGGCTACACCTTC. This encodes CASCPDSTYGGYTF.

A few counts support this clone. The V gene is TRBV5-1, the J gene TRBJ2-7, with 8 bases matching TRBD2. The CDR3 has 15 residues. With 4 bases clipped from V and 6 bases from J, the junction kept 12 bases outside the gene matches. Germline V gives CDR1 SGHRS, CDR2 YFSETQ. The CDR3 nucleotides read TGCGCCAGCAGCCGGGGGGGAGCGGAGAGGGGCGAGCAGTACTTC. It specifies CASSRGGAERGEQYF.

V gene TRBV25-1 combines with J gene TRBJ2-1, with TRBD2 matching over 12 bases. This CDR3 is built from 17 residues. The V segment lost 4 bases and the J segment 2 bases; nucleotides outside the gene matches: 6. From germline, CDR1 is MGHDK and CDR2 SYGVNS. The CDR3 DNA is TGTGCCAGCAGTGGGGCTAGCGGGAGGGGTCCCTACAATGAGCAGTTCTTC. It translates to CASSGASGRGPYNEQFF.

The V call is TRBV29-1, the J call TRBJ1-2, with no clear D. The germline CDR1 and CDR2 sequences are SQVTM and ANQGSEA. Trimming took off 7 bases at V and 5 bases at J, with 14 bases between the two ends. The CDR3 spans 12 residues. CDR3 loop: CSAVQAQYGYTF. The CDR3 DNA follows: TGCAGCGCTGTCCAGGCTCAGTATGGCTACACCTTC.

This sequence joins TRBV11-2 and TRBJ1-5, with a weak D call TRBD1 (6 bases). V was cut by 5 bases and J by 7 bases, with 12 bases left in between. The CDR3 length is 13 residues. From germline, CDR1 is SGHAT and CDR2 FQNNGV. In DNA form, the CDR3 reads TGTGCCAGCAGCATACAGGGAGAGCAGCCCCAGCATTTT. Translated: CASSIQGEQPQHF.

This chain connects TRBV7-3 to TRBJ2-1; 12 nucleotides match TRBD2. Germline V gives CDR1 SGHTA, CDR2 FQGTGA. The CDR3 totals 15 residues. J gave up 5 bases and V 5 bases, and 4 bases lay outside the gene matches. The CDR3 coding sequence is TGTGCCAGCAGCATTGGACTAGCGGGAAACAATGAGCAGTTCTTC. Translating gives CASSIGLAGNNEQFF. The full variable domain, completed using reference TRBV7-3 and TRBJ2-1, is GAGVSQTPSNKVTEKGKYVELRCDPISGHTALYWYRQSLGQGPEFLIYFQGTGAADDSGLPNDRFFAVRPEGSVSTLKIQRTERGDSAVYLCASSIGLAGNNEQFFGPGTRLTVL.

The chain couples TRBV5-4 to TRBJ2-5; 9 bases fit TRBD1. Germline values: CDR1 SGHNT, CDR2 YYREEE (reference sequence). This CDR3 contains 14 residues. Trimming cost V 4 bases and J 5 bases; bases outside gene matches: 6. This CDR3 is CASSHRGRGETQYF. The CDR3 DNA reads TGTGCCAGCAGCCACAGGGGGCGCGGGGAGACCCAGTACTTC.

The chain carries TRBV29-1 and TRBJ1-2; perhaps TRBD1 as D (6 bases). V was trimmed by 5 bases and J by 7 bases, leaving 17 bases between them. CDR3 length: 13 amino acids. The germline V gene encodes CDR1 SQVTM and CDR2 ANQGSEA. The CDR3 reads CSVLRTAVLGYTF. The CDR3 nucleotides read TGCAGCGTTTTACGGACAGCAGTACTTGGCTACACCTTC.

The CDR3: CASVNQGRNTIYF. The CDR3 DNA follows: TGTGCCAGCGTAAATCAGGGGCGAAACACCATATATTTT. The chain uses TRBV28 and TRBJ1-3; D perhaps matches TRBD1 (6 bases). Germline V gene data show CDR1 as MDHEN and CDR2 as SYDVKM. Trimming stripped 8 bases from V and 5 bases from J, with 13 bases between. CDR3 size: 13 residues.

As DNA, the CDR3 is TGTGCCAGCAGCCAAGGCGGAGGATACCATGAGCAGTTCTTC. Translating it yields CASSQGGGYHEQFF. The chain combines TRBV4-2 with TRBJ2-1; tentatively, D is TRBD2 (5 bases). Germline lookup yields CDR1 LGHNA and CDR2 YNFKEQ. The CDR3 sequence is 14 residues long. V was trimmed by 1 base and J by 8 bases, leaving 12 bases between them.